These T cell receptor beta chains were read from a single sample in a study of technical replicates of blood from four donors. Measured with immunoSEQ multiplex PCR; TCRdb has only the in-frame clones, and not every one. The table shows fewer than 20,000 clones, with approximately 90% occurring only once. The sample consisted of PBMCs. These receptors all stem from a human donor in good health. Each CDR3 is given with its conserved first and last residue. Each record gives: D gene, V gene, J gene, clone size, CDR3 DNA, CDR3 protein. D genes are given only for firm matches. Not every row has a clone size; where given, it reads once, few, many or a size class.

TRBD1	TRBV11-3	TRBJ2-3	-	TGTGCCAGCAGCTTCGGACAGGGGGCGGGCACAGATACGCAGTATTTT	CASSFGQGAGTDTQYF
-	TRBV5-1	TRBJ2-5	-	TGCGCCAGCAGCTTGAGTCCCCCCCGACACCTCCAAGAGACCCAGTACTTC	CASSLSPPRHLQETQYF
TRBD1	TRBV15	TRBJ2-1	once	TGTGCCACCAGCAGGCCTGGACAGGGGGCCCACAATGAGCAGTTCTTC	CATSRPGQGAHNEQFF
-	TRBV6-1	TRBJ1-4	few	TGTGCCAGCAGTGAAGGAGGAGGCACTAATGAAAAACTGTTTTTT	CASSEGGGTNEKLFF
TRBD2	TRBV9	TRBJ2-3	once	TGTGCCAGCAGCGCCCGATCTGGGACTAACCCCACAGATACGCAGTATTTT	CASSARSGTNPTDTQYF
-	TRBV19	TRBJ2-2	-	TGTGCCAGTAGTCAGAGGTCCGCGAACACCGGGGAGCTGTTTTTT	CASSQRSANTGELFF
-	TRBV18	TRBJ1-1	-	TGTGCCAGCTCACCATATCCCCAGGGCGGCAACACTGAAGCTTTCTTT	CASSPYPQGGNTEAFF
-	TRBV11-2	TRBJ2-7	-	TGTGCCAGCAGCTTCAAGGACAGAACAAGCTCCTACGAGCAGTACTTC	CASSFKDRTSSYEQYF
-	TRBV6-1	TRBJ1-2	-	TGTGCCAGCAGTGAGAGACACGAATCGAAAACCTTC	CASSERHESKTF
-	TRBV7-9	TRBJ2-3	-	TGTGCCAGCAGCTTAGTGGCAGGCGTGACAGATACGCAGTATTTT	CASSLVAGVTDTQYF
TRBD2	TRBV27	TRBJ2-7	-	TGTGCCAGCAGTTTTTTTGCGGGGGGTGCCTACGAGCAGTACTTC	CASSFFAGGAYEQYF
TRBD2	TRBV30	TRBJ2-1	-	TGTGCCTGGAGTGTAGGGACTAGCGGGAGTGATGAGCAGTTCTTC	CAWSVGTSGSDEQFF
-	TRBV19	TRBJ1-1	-	TGTGCCAGTAGTACGATTACAGGGAGGAACACTGAAGCTTTCTTT	CASSTITGRNTEAFF
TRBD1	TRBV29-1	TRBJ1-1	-	TGCAGCGTTGAAGAAGGGACAGGGACTCAAGCTTTCTTT	CSVEEGTGTQAFF
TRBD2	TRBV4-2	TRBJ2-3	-	TGTGCCAGCAGCCAATCTAGCGGAACCACAGATACGCAGTATTTT	CASSQSSGTTDTQYF
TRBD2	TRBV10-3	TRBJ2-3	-	TGTGCCATCAGTGAGGGGAGGGGTACAGATACGCAGTATTTT	CAISEGRGTDTQYF
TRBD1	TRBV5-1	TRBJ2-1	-	TGCGCCAGCAGCTTTCAGGGGGCGGACAATGAGCAGTTCTTC	CASSFQGADNEQFF
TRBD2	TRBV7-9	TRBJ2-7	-	TGTGCCAGCAGCCTGACTAGCGGGAGGCCCCCCTACGAGCAGTACTTC	CASSLTSGRPPYEQYF
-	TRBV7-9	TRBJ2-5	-	TGTGCCAGCACCCGCTGGCGGAACGGTCAAGAGACCCAGTACTTC	CASTRWRNGQETQYF
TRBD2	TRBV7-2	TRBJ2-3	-	TGTGCCAGCAGCCTCCCAGGCTTACTAGCGGGCTTTAGGAATACGCAGTATTTT	CASSLPGLLAGFRNTQYF
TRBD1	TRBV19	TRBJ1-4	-	TGTGCCAGTAGGGAACAGGGGGGCCGGAGAATTGAAAAACTGTTTTTT	CASREQGGRRIEKLFF
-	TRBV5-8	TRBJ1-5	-	TGTGCCAGCAGCTCTGGGGGGGGCCACAATCAGCCCCAGCATTTT	CASSSGGGHNQPQHF
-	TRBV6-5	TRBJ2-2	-	TGTGCCAGCAGTTATGGGGCCCCTGGCGCCGGGGAGCTGTTTTTT	CASSYGAPGAGELFF
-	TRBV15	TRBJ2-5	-	TGTGCCACCAGCAGAGAATTCGGGCAGGGCAAGGGGACCCAGTACTTC	CATSREFGQGKGTQYF
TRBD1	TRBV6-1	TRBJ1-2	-	TGTGCCAGCAGTGAAGGGGACAGGGTGGGTGGCTACACCTTC	CASSEGDRVGGYTF
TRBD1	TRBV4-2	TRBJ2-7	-	TGTGCCAGCAGCCAAGAGGGACAGGGAAACTACGAGCAGTACTTC	CASSQEGQGNYEQYF
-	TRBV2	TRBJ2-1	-	TGTGCCAGCAGTCTTTTAGCCCAGCCCGGGTTCTTC	CASSLLAQPGFF
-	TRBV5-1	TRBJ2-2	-	TGCGCCAGCAGCTTGGGAGGGACAAACACCGGGGAGCTGTTTTTT	CASSLGGTNTGELFF
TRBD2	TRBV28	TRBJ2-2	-	TGTGCCAGCAGTTCCAGTCTAGCGGGACACACCGGGGAGCTGTTTTTT	CASSSSLAGHTGELFF
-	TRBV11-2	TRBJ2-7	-	TGTGCCAGCAGCTTAGGCGGGACCGGAACCTACGAGCAGTACTTC	CASSLGGTGTYEQYF
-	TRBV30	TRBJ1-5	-	TGTGCCTGGAGTCGACAAGATAATCAGCCCCAGCATTTT	CAWSRQDNQPQHF
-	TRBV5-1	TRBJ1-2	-	TGCGCCAGCAGCTCGCCGGGCCTCCAAACAGGGTTTCTAAAAGGCTACACCTTC	CASSSPGLQTGFLKGYTF
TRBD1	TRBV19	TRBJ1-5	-	TGTGCCAGTAGTCAGGGGGCCTACAATCAGCCCCAGCATTTT	CASSQGAYNQPQHF
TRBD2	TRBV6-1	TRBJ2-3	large	TGTGCCAGCAGTGATGAAGCGGGAGGGGGCACAGATACGCAGTATTTT	CASSDEAGGGTDTQYF
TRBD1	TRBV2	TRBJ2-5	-	TGTGCCAGCAGTGAAAGGGGGCGATTGACGGAGACCCAGTACTTC	CASSERGRLTETQYF
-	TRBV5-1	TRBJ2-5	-	TGCGCCAGCACTTACGATCAAGGGGCAGAGACCCAGTACTTC	CASTYDQGAETQYF
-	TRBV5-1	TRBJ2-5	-	TGCGCCAGCAGCTTTATAGGGGTGAAAGAAGAGACCCAGTACTTC	CASSFIGVKEETQYF
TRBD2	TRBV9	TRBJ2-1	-	TGTGCCAGCAGCGTAGGACTAGCGGGAGTTCAAGGTGAGCAGTTCTTC	CASSVGLAGVQGEQFF
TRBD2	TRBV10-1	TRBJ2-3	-	TGCGCCAGCAGTGGGGGACTAGCGGGAGAAGAAGATACGCAGTATTTT	CASSGGLAGEEDTQYF
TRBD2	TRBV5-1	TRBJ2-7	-	TGCGCCAGCAGCCAAGGACTAGCGGGAGGGCCAGTCCTTTCCGAGCAGTACTTC	CASSQGLAGGPVLSEQYF
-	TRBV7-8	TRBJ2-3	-	TGTGCCAGCAGCCTTCTTGGGACAAGCCTTAGCACAGATACGCAGTATTTT	CASSLLGTSLSTDTQYF